The TCR beta chain under discussion was sequenced for a study of monozygotic twins with inflammatory bowel disease. Study-wide results and caveats: Comparison of concordant versus discordant twins revealed no difference in repertoire similarity, possibly due to limited power.

Blood was collected, roughly 2.5 ml per donor. In the case of this clonotype: The antigen is undetermined.

TCRdb re-called the 5' RACE reads and catalogs CDR3 proteins one per entry, DNA excluded. This specimen shows 150,000 to 200,000 distinct CDR3 sequences; the ten leading clones hold roughly 2.3%. The origin of this receptor is a human donor with ulcerative colitis or Crohn's disease, or a healthy co-twin of an affected twin (not recorded which). Sequencing input: blood.

The CDR3 spells CASSFSAWSSYNEQFF. V is TRBV7-9 and J is TRBJ2-1. Germline V gene sequence: CDR1 SEHNR, CDR2 FQNEAQ (reference sequence). The CDR3 extends over 16 amino acids.